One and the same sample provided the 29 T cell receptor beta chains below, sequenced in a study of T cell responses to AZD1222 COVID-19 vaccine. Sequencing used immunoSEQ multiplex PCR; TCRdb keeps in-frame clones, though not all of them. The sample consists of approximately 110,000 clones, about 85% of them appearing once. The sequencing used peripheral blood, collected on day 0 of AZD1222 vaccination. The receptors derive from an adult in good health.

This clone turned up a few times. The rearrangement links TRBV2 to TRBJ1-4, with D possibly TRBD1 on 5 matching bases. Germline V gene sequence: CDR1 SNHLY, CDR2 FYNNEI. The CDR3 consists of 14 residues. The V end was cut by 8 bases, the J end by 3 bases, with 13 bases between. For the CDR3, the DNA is TGTGCCAGCGCGGCCGGGACTTCTAATGAAAAACTGTTTTTT. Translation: CASAAGTSNEKLFF. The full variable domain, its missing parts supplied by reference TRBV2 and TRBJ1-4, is EPEVTQTPSHQVTQMGQEVILRCVPISNHLYFYWYRQILGQKVEFLVSFYNNEISEKSEIFDDQFSVERPDGSNFTLKIRSTKLEDSAMYFCASAAGTSNEKLFFGSGTQLSVL.

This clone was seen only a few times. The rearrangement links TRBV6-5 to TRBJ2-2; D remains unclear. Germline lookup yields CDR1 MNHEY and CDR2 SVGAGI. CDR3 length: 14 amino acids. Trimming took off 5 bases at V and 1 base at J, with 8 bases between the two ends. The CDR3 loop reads CASSRTKNTGELFF. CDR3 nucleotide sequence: TGTGCCAGCAGTCGAACCAAGAACACCGGGGAGCTGTTTTTT.

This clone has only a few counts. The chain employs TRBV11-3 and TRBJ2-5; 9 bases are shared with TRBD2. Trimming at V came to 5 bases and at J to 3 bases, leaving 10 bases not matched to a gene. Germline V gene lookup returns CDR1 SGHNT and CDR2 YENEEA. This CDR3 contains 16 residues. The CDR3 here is CASSLQRGVQEETQYF. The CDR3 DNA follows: TGTGCCAGCAGCCTCCAGCGGGGGGTTCAGGAAGAGACCCAGTACTTC.

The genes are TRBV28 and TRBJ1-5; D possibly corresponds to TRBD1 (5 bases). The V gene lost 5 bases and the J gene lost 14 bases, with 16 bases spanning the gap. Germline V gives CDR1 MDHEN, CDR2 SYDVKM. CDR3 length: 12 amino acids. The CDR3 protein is CASSNGGYAEHF. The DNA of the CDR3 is TGTGCCAGCAGTAATGGGGGGTACGCAGAGCATTTT.

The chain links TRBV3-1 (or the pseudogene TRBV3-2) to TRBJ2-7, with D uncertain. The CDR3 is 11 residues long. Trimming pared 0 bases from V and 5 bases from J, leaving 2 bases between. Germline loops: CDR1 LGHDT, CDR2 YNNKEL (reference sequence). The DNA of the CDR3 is TGTGCCAGCAGCCAAGATCACGAGCAGTACTTC. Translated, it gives CASSQDHEQYF.

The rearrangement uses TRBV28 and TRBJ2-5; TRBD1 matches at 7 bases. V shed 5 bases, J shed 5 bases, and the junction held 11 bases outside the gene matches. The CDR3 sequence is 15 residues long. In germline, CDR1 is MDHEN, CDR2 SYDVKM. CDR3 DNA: TGTGCCAGCAGTGGCGGACAGGAGGCGTTGGAGACCCAGTACTTC. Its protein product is CASSGGQEALETQYF.

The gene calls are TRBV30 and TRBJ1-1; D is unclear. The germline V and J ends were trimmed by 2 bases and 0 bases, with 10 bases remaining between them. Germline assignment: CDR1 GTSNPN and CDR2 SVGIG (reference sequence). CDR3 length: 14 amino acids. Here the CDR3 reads CAWSLAGMNTEAFF. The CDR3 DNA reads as TGTGCCTGGAGTCTCGCAGGAATGAACACTGAAGCTTTCTTT.

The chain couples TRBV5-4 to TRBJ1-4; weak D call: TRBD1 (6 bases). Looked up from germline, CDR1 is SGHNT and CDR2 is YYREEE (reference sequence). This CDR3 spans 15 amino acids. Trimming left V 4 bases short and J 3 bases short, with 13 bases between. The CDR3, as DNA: TGTGCCAGCAGCGGAGCAGGGGTCCCTAATGAAAAACTGTTTTTT. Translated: CASSGAGVPNEKLFF. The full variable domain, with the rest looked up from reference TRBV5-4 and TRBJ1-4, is ETGVTQSPTHLIKTRGQQVTLRCSSQSGHNTVSWYQQALGQGPQFIFQYYREEENGRGNFPPRFSGLQFPNYSSELNVNALELDDSALYLCASSGAGVPNEKLFFGSGTQLSVL.

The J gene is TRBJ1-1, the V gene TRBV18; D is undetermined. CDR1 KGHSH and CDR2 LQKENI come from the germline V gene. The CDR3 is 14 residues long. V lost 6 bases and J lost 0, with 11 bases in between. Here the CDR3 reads CASSLHPMNTEAFF. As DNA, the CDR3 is TGTGCCAGCTCTCTTCATCCTATGAACACTGAAGCTTTCTTT.

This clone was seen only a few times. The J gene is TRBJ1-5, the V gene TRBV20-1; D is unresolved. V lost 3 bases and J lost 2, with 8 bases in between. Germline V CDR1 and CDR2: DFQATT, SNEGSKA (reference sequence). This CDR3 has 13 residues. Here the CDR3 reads CSASPERNQPQHF. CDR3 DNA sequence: TGCAGTGCTAGTCCGGAACGCAATCAGCCCCAGCATTTT.

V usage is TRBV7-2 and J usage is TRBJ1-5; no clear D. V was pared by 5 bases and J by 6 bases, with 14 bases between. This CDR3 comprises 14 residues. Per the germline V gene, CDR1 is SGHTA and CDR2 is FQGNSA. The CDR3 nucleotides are TGTGCCAGCAGCCTGGGAGGAGATCTTCAGCCCCAGCATTTT. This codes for CASSLGGDLQPQHF.

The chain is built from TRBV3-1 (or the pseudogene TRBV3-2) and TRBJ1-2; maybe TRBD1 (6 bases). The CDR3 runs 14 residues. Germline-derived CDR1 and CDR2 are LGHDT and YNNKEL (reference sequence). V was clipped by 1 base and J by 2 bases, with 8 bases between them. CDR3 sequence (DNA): TGTGCCAGCAGCCAAGCGGGGGCGAACTATGGCTACACCTTC. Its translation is CASSQAGANYGYTF.

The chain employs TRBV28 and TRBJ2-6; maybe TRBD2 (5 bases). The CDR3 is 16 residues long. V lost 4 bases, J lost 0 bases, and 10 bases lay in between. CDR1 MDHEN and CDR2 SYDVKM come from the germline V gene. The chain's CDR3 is CASSYGGASGANVLTF. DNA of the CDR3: TGTGCCAGCAGTTACGGAGGAGCCTCTGGGGCCAACGTCCTGACTTTC. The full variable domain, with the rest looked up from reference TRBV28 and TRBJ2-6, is DVKVTQSSRYLVKRTGEKVFLECVQDMDHENMFWYRQDPGLGLRLIYFSYDVKMKEKGDIPEGYSVSREKKERFSLILESASTNQTSMYLCASSYGGASGANVLTFGAGSRLTVL.

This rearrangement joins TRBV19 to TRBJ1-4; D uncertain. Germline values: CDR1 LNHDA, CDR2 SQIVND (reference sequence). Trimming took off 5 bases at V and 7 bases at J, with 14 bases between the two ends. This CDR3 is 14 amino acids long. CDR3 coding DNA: TGTGCCAGTAGTTTTTCCGGCTGGGGTGAAAAACTGTTTTTT. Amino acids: CASSFSGWGEKLFF. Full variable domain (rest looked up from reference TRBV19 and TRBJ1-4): DGGITQSPKYLFRKEGQNVTLSCEQNLNHDAMYWYRQDPGQGLRLIYYSQIVNDFQKGDIAEGYSVSREKKESFPLTVTSAQKNPTAFYLCASSFSGWGEKLFFGSGTQLSVL.

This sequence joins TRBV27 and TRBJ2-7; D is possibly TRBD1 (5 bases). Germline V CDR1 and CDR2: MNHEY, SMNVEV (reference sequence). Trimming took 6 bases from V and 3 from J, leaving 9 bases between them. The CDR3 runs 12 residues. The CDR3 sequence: CASRGPYYEQYF. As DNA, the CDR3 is TGTGCCAGCAGGGGGCCTTACTACGAGCAGTACTTC.

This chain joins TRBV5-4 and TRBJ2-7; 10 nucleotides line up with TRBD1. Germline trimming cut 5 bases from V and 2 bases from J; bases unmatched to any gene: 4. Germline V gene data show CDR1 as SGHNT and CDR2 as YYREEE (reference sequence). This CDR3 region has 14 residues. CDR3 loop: CASRLGQGPYEQYF. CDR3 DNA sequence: TGTGCCAGCAGACTGGGACAGGGGCCCTACGAGCAGTACTTC.

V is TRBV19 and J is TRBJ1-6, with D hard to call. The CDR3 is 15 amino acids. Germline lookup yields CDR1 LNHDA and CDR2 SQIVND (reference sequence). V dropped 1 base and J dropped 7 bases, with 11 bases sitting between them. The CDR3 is CASSIAPRANSPLHF. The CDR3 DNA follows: TGTGCCAGTAGTATAGCGCCAAGGGCGAATTCACCCCTCCACTTT.

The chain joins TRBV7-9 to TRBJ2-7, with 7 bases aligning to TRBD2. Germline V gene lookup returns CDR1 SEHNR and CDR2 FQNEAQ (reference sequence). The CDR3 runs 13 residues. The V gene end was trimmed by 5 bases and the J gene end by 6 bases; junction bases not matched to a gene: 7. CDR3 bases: TGTGCCAGCAGCGGGGGGGTCCTCTCCGAGCAGTACTTC. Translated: CASSGGVLSEQYF.

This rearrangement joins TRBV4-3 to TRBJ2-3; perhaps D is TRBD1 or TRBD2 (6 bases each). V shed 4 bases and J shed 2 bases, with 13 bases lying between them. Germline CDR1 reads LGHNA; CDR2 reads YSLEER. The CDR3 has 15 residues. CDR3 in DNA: TGCGCCAGCAGCCCCTTTAGGGGGGCCACAGATACGCAGTATTTT. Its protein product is CASSPFRGATDTQYF.

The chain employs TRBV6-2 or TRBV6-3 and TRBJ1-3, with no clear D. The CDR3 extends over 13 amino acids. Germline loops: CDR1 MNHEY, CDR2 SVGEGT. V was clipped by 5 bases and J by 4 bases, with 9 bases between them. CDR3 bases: TGTGCCAGCAGTACCGGACTGGGAAACACCATATATTTT. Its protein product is CASSTGLGNTIYF.

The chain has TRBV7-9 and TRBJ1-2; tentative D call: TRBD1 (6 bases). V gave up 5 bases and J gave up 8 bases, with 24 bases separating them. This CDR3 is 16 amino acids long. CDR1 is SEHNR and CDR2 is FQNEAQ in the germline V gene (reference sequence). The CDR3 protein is CASSRDTSVRVEGYTF. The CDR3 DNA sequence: TGTGCCAGCAGCAGGGACACCTCAGTGCGAGTAGAAGGCTACACCTTC.

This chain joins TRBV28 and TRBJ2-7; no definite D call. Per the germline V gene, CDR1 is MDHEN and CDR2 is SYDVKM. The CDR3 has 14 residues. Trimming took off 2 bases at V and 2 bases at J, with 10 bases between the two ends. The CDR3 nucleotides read TGTGCCAGCAGTTTACAAGTCAAGCCCTACGAGCAGTACTTC. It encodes CASSLQVKPYEQYF. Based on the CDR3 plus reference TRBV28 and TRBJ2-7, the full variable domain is DVKVTQSSRYLVKRTGEKVFLECVQDMDHENMFWYRQDPGLGLRLIYFSYDVKMKEKGDIPEGYSVSREKKERFSLILESASTNQTSMYLCASSLQVKPYEQYFGPGTRLTVT.

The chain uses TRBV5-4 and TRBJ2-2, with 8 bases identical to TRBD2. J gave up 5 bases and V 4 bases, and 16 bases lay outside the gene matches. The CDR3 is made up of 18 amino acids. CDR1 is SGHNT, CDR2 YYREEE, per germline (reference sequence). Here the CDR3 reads CASSPSVRGGVGTGELFF. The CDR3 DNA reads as TGTGCCAGCAGCCCATCGGTCCGGGGGGGCGTAGGTACCGGGGAGCTGTTTTTT.

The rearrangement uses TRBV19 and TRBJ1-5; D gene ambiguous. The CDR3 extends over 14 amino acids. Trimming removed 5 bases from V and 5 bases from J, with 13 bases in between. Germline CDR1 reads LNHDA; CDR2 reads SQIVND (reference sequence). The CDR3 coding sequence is TGTGCCAGTAGTTTCCCGCCTGGGGATCAGCCCCAGCATTTT. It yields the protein CASSFPPGDQPQHF.

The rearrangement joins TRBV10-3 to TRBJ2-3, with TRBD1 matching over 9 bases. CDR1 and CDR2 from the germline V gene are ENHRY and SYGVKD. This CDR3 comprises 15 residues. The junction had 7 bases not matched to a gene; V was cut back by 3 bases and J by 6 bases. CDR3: CAISDQQGASDTQYF. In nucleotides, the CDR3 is TGTGCCATCAGTGACCAACAGGGGGCTAGCGATACGCAGTATTTT.

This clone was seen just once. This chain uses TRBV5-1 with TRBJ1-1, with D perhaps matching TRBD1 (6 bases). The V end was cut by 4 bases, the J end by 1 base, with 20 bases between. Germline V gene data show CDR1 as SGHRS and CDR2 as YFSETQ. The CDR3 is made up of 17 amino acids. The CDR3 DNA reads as TGCGCCAGCAGCCTCATAGGGGGATTCGGGACGAACACTGAAGCTTTCTTT. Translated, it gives CASSLIGGFGTNTEAFF. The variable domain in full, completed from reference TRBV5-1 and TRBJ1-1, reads KAGVTQTPRYLIKTRGQQVTLSCSPISGHRSVSWYQQTPGQGLQFLFEYFSETQRNKGNFPGRFSGRQFSNSRSEMNVSTLELGDSALYLCASSLIGGFGTNTEAFFGQGTRLTVV.

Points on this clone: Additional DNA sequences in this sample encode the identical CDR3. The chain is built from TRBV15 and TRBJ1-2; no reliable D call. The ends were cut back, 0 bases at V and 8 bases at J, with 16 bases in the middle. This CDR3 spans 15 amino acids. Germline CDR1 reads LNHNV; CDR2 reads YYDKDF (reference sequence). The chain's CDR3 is CATSREELEPVGYTF. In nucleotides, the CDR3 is TGTGCCACCAGCAGAGAGGAACTAGAGCCGGTCGGCTACACCTTC.

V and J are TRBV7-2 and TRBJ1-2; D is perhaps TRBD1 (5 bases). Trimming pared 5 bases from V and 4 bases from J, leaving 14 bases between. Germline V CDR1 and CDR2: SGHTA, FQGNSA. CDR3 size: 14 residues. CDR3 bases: TGTGCCAGCAGCCCCGGGACGGCAGTCTATGGCTACACCTTC. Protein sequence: CASSPGTAVYGYTF.

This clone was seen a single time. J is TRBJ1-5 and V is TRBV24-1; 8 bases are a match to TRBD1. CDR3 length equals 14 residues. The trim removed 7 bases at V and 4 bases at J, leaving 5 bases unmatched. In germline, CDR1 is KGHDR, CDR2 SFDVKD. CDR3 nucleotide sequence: TGTGCCACCAGCGGGACAGGCCCGAATCAGCCCCAGCATTTT. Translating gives CATSGTGPNQPQHF.